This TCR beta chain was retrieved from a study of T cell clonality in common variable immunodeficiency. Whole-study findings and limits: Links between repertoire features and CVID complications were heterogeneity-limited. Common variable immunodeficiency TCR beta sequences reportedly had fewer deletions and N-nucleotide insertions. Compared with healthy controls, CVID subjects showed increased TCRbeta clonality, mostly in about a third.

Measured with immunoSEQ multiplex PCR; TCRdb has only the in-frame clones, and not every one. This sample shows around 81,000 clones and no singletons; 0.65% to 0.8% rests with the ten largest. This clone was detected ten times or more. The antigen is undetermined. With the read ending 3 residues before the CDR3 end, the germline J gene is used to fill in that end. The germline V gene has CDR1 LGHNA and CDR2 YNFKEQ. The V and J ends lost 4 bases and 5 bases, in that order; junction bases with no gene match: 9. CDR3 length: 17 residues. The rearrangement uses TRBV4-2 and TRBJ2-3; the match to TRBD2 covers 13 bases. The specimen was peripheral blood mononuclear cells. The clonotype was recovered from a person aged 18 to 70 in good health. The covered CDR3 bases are TGTGCCAGCAGCCCACCGCTTGGACTAGCGGGAGTAGATACG. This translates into CASSPPLGLAGVDT. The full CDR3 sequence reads CASSPPLGLAGVDTQYF.